This TCR beta chain was captured by sequencing in a study of cytomegalovirus exposure and HLA in healthy donors. Study in general: The roughly 670 first-cohort repertoires shared a platform with the 130 or so validation repertoires, as reported in a later analysis.

The donors formed part of the approximately 110-subject validation cohort, distinct from the roughly 730-subject first cohort. The table lists this clone with a count of one. Clones were read by immunoSEQ multiplex PCR, and TCRdb kept only the in-frame ones, dropping some. Of roughly 150,000 clones listed, 85% are singletons. V trimming: 4 bases; J trimming: 5 bases; junction bases outside the gene matches: 6. The CDR3 covers 15 residues. From germline, CDR1 is MNHEY and CDR2 SMNVEV (reference sequence). This clonotype was sampled from a man younger than 40 in good health and CMV-seropositive. Sequences were obtained from PBMCs. The chain is built from TRBV27 and TRBJ2-7; 12 bases map to TRBD1. CDR3: CASSSGDRGRNEQYF. DNA of the CDR3: TGTGCCAGCAGTTCGGGGGACAGGGGGCGGAACGAGCAGTACTTC.